This is a list of T cell receptor beta chains from one sample in a study of T cells in Graves' hyperthyroidism and ophthalmopathy. MiXCR, run by TCRdb on the multiplex PCR reads, gives a single entry per CDR3 protein. Among around 250,000 distinct CDR3 sequences listed, about 15% were seen once. Material for sequencing was blood. The receptors shown here come from a middle-aged woman with Graves' hyperthyroidism that later progressed to Graves' ophthalmopathy. Each CDR3 is given with its conserved first and last residue. Fields, in order: clone size, J gene, D gene, V gene, CDR3 protein, CDR3 DNA. D genes are given only for firm matches. Each size is once, few, many or a size class.

>many|TRBJ2-7|NA|TRBV7-8
CASSRRGSREQYF
TGTGCCAGCAGCCGACGGGGCTCCCGGGAGCAGTACTTC
>many|TRBJ2-3|TRBD1|TRBV29-1
CSVFPRDRSTDTQYF
TGCAGCGTCTTCCCCCGGGACAGAAGCACAGATACGCAGTATTTT
>many|TRBJ2-7|NA|TRBV11-2
CASSPWGNEQYF
TGTGCCAGCAGCCCATGGGGCAACGAGCAGTACTTC
>many|TRBJ1-6|TRBD1|TRBV2
CASRETGANSPLHF
TGTGCCAGCAGGGAGACAGGGGCAAATTCACCCCTCCACTTT
>many|TRBJ1-2|TRBD1|TRBV10-3
CAISSTGFSYGYTF
TGTGCCATCAGTTCGACAGGGTTTAGCTATGGCTACACCTTC
>many|TRBJ2-1|NA|TRBV2
CASVGSRAYNEQFF
TGTGCCAGCGTGGGCTCCCGGGCCTACAATGAGCAGTTCTTC
>many|TRBJ1-1|NA|TRBV24-1
CATSDSENTGRAEAFF
TGTGCCACCAGTGATTCCGAAAATACAGGGAGGGCTGAAGCTTTCTTT
>many|TRBJ2-2|TRBD1|TRBV2
CASRGGQGARFATLSGELFF
TGTGCCAGCAGGGGGGGACAGGGGGCTCGATTCGCGACGTTGTCCGGGGAGCTGTTTTTT
>many|TRBJ1-5|NA|TRBV3-1
CASSQSRVLSNQPQHF
TGTGCCAGCAGCCAATCGAGGGTTCTAAGCAATCAGCCCCAGCATTTT
>many|TRBJ2-2|TRBD2|TRBV3-1
CASSPWTSGYTGELFF
TGTGCCAGCAGCCCCTGGACTAGCGGGTACACCGGGGAGCTGTTTTTT
>many|TRBJ2-1|NA|TRBV28
CASSLSSQRFYSYNEQFF
TGTGCCAGCAGTTTATCCTCGCAACGCTTTTACTCCTACAATGAGCAGTTCTTC
>many|TRBJ1-3|NA|TRBV28
CASSLIADTIYF
TGTGCCAGCAGTCTAATAGCGGACACCATATATTTT
>many|TRBJ1-2|NA|TRBV19
CASSIDLAGRASGYTF
TGTGCCAGTAGTATAGATCTCGCAGGGAGGGCGAGCGGCTACACCTTC
>many|TRBJ2-2|TRBD2|TRBV27
CASSPGLAGVGPGELFF
TGTGCCAGCAGTCCGGGACTAGCGGGAGTGGGTCCCGGGGAGCTGTTTTTT